This T cell receptor beta chain was obtained from a study of blood T cells in healthy people across ages. For the study at large: Template switching retrieved approximately one barcoded beta molecule for each two T cells. Study-wide findings and caveats: The CMV status of each donor remained undetermined, and this could have confounded shifts in expanded clonotypes. Unsorted PBMCs ruled out conclusive naive versus antigen-experienced comparison.

It was with a sample-barcoded 5' primer and a J-beta primer mix that a second PCR of roughly 6 to 12 cycles was run. TCRdb called the 5' RACE reads again in MiXCR, with one record for every CDR3 protein. The data contain around 1.5 million distinct CDR3 sequences, 59% of them singletons. Details on this clonotype: Its antigen is unidentified.

The length of the CDR3 is 14 residues. V gave up 6 bases and J gave up 2 bases; unmatched junction bases: 2. Germline V gene lookup returns CDR1 MGHDK and CDR2 SYGVNS. The sequenced material came from blood. This clonotype originated in a man younger than 30 in good health. This chain links TRBV25-1 with TRBJ2-5; 11 bases are a match to TRBD2. CDR3 coding DNA: TGTGCCAGCAGGCTAGCGGGAGGACAAGAGACCCAGTACTTC. Protein sequence: CASRLAGGQETQYF.